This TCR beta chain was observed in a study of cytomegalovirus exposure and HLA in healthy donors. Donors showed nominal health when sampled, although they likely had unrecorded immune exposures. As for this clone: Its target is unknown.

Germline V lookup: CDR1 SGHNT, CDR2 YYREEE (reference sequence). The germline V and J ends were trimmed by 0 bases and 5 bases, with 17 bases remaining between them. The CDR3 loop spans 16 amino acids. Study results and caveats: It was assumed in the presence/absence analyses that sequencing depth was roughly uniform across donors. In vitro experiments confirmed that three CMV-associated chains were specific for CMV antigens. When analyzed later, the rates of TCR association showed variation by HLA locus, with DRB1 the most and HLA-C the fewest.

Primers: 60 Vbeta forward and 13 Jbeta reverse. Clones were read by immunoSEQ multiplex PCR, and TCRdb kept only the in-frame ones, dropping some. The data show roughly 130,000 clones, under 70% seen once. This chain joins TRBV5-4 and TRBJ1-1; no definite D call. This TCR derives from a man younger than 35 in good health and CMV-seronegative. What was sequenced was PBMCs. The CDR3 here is CASSLDNGPRGTEAFF. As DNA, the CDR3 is TGTGCCAGCAGCTTGGACAACGGCCCGAGAGGGACTGAAGCTTTCTTT. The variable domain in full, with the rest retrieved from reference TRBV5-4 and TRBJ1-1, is ETGVTQSPTHLIKTRGQQVTLRCSSQSGHNTVSWYQQALGQGPQFIFQYYREEENGRGNFPPRFSGLQFPNYSSELNVNALELDDSALYLCASSLDNGPRGTEAFFGQGTRLTVV.